The rows below give T cell receptor beta chains drawn from one sample of a study of cytomegalovirus exposure and HLA in healthy donors. Produced via immunoSEQ multiplex PCR; TCRdb's table is partial and in-frame only. The sample holds roughly 190,000 clones; about 80% are singletons and the top ten take roughly 1.1%. Sequencing was done on a sample of PBMCs. These receptors all come from a woman in her thirties or forties in good health and CMV-seronegative. CDR3s include the opening cysteine and the closing phenylalanine or tryptophan. A D gene is named only where the DNA matches it firmly. The size of a clone is reported for some rows only, either as once, few or many, or as a class for expanded clones.

size	V	D	J	DNA	CDR3
-	TRBV4-1	TRBD1	TRBJ1-1	TGCGCCAGCAGCCAAGAAGGGGGCCATCGGGCAGCTTTCTTT	CASSQEGGHRAAFF
-	TRBV7-2	TRBD1	TRBJ2-7	TGTGCCAGCAGCTCTACAGGGGGCTCCTACGAGCAGTACTTC	CASSSTGGSYEQYF
-	TRBV5-1	-	TRBJ1-1	TGCGCCAGCAGCTCCCAGGGGTTGGGGGACACTGAAGCTTTCTTT	CASSSQGLGDTEAFF
few	TRBV5-4	TRBD2	TRBJ2-7	TGTGCCAGCAGCAGCTTAGCTAGCGGGAGTAACCACGAGCAGTACTTC	CASSSLASGSNHEQYF
-	TRBV6-1	TRBD1	TRBJ1-4	TGTGCCAGCACTCTCACGGGGACAGAGGGGGAAAAACTGTTTTTT	CASTLTGTEGEKLFF
once	TRBV19	-	TRBJ1-2	TGTGCCAGTAGTCCGGAGACAGCTTCTTATGGCTACACCTTC	CASSPETASYGYTF
-	TRBV6-6	-	TRBJ1-1	TGTGCCAGCAGTTACTCTACGACAGCTTTGAACACTGAAGCTTTCTTT	CASSYSTTALNTEAFF
-	TRBV7-9	-	TRBJ2-3	TGTGCCAGCAGCGCATCGCTAAGCACAGATACGCAGTATTTT	CASSASLSTDTQYF
-	TRBV4-1	-	TRBJ2-4	TGCGCCAGCAGCCAAGATGACCGACTAGGCGGCATTCAGTACTTC	CASSQDDRLGGIQYF
-	TRBV7-2	-	TRBJ2-2	TGTGCCAGCAGCTTTTTACTCGGTTCGAACACCGGGGAGCTGTTTTTT	CASSFLLGSNTGELFF
-	TRBV9	-	TRBJ2-3	TGTGCCAGCACCCCGACTTCACGCACAGATACGCAGTATTTT	CASTPTSRTDTQYF
-	TRBV5-1	-	TRBJ1-4	TGCGCCAGCAGCTGGATGACAGAGTCTAATGAAAAACTGTTTTTT	CASSWMTESNEKLFF
-	TRBV27	-	TRBJ2-2	TGTGCCAGCAGTTCCAACCTCCCAGGGCAAAACACCGGGGAGCTGTTTTTT	CASSSNLPGQNTGELFF
once	TRBV18	-	TRBJ2-5	TGTGCCAGCCGAAAGGGGACTGGAAAAGAGACCCAGTACTTC	CASRKGTGKETQYF
-	TRBV7-2	TRBD1	TRBJ1-5	TGTGCCAGCAGCTTAGTCGGACAGGGGTCTATTGGGCAGCCCCAGCATTTT	CASSLVGQGSIGQPQHF
once	TRBV9	-	TRBJ1-1	TGTGCCAGCAGCGTAGAAGGCAGGGCGGTCACTGAAGCTTTCTTT	CASSVEGRAVTEAFF
-	TRBV7-3	TRBD1	TRBJ1-1	TGTGCCAGCAGCCTAACAGGGGTGAACACTGAAGCTTTCTTT	CASSLTGVNTEAFF
-	TRBV7-9	TRBD2	TRBJ2-1	TGTGCCAGCAGCTTATTAGCGGGAGACCTGAATGAGCAGTTCTTC	CASSLLAGDLNEQFF
-	TRBV7-3	TRBD2	TRBJ2-3	TGTGCCAGCAGCCTGACTAGCGGGATCACAGATACGCAGTATTTT	CASSLTSGITDTQYF
-	TRBV30	TRBD2	TRBJ2-3	TGTGCCTGGACGCTAGCGGCCACAGATACGCAGTATTTT	CAWTLAATDTQYF
-	TRBV9	TRBD2	TRBJ2-2	TGTGCCAGCAGCGTCCCACTAGCGGGAGCGACTGGAACCGGGGAGCTGTTTTTT	CASSVPLAGATGTGELFF
-	TRBV18	TRBD1	TRBJ1-2	TGTGCCAGCTCACCCTCCCGGACAGGATATTATGGCTACACCTTC	CASSPSRTGYYGYTF
few	TRBV9	TRBD2	TRBJ2-7	TGTGCCAGCAGCGTAATGGTGGGGGGGGCCTACGAGCAGTACTTC	CASSVMVGGAYEQYF
-	TRBV11-2	TRBD2	TRBJ2-2	TGTGCCAGCAGCCCCGCAGCGGGAGGGCCTCCCGGGGAGCTGTTTTTT	CASSPAAGGPPGELFF
-	TRBV27	-	TRBJ1-5	TGTGCCAGCAGAGCCACAGGGCTGGTTTTCAATCAGCCCCAGCATTTT	CASRATGLVFNQPQHF
few	TRBV6-1	-	TRBJ1-3	TGTGCCAGCAGTGAGGCCGGAGGAGCTGGAAACACCATATATTTT	CASSEAGGAGNTIYF
once	TRBV29-1	TRBD1	TRBJ1-2	TGCAGCGCCGGGACAGGCTATGGCTACACCTTC	CSAGTGYGYTF